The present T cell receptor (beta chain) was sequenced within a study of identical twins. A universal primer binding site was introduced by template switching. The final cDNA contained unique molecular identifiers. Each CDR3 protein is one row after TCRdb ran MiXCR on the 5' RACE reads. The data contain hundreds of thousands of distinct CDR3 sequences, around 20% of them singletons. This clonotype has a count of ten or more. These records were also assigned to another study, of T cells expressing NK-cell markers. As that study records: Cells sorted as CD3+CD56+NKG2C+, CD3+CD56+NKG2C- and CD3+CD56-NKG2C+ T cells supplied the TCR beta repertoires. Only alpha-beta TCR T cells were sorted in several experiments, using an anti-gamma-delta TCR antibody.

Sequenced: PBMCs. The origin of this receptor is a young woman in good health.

The CDR3 reads CSASRRQGLHEQYF. CDR3 nucleotides: TGCAGTGCTAGTCGACGGCAGGGGTTACACGAGCAGTACTTC. The gene calls are TRBV20-1 and TRBJ2-7; tentatively, D is TRBD1 (6 bases). Germline V CDR1 and CDR2: DFQATT, SNEGSKA (reference sequence). The ends were cut back, 3 bases at V and 5 bases at J, with 17 bases in the middle. This CDR3 comprises 14 residues.